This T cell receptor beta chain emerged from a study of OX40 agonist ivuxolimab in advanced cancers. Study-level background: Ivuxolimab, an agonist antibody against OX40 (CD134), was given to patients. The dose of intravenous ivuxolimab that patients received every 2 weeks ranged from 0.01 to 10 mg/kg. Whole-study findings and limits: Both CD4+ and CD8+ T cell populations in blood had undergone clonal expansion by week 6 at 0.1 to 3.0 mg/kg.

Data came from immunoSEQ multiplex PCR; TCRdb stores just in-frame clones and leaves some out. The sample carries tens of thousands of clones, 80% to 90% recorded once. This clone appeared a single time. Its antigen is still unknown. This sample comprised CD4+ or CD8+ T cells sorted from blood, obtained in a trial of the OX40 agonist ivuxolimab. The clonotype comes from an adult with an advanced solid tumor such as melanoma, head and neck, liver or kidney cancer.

This CDR3 is CASSLTGEYEQYF. The CDR3 region has the DNA TGTGCCAGCAGCTTAACAGGGGAGTACGAGCAGTACTTC. The chain recombines TRBV7-3 with TRBJ2-7; D may be TRBD1 or TRBD2 (5 bases each). V lost 0 bases and J lost 4, with 7 bases in between. CDR3 length: 13 residues. Germline loops: CDR1 SGHTA, CDR2 FQGTGA.